Listed below are T cell receptor beta chains from one sample, sequenced in a study of cytomegalovirus exposure and HLA in healthy donors. Profiled with immunoSEQ multiplex PCR; TCRdb holds only in-frame clones, not every one. The table has approximately 130,000 clones, about 77% seen once; the top ten hold around 1.2%. The source material was PBMCs. All receptors derive from a man aged 45-65 years in good health and CMV-seronegative. The CDR3 runs from the conserved cysteine through the conserved F or W. The order of the fields is V gene, J gene, clone size, D gene, CDR3 protein, CDR3 DNA. A D gene is named only where the DNA matches it firmly. Only part of the rows carry a size: once, few, many, or a class if the clone is expanded.

>TRBV28|TRBJ2-7|NA|NA
CASSLGGGRSYEQYF
TGTGCCAGCAGTTTAGGAGGGGGCCGCTCCTACGAGCAGTACTTC
>TRBV6-5|TRBJ1-1|NA|TRBD1
CASSYGTGVTEAFF
TGTGCCAGCAGTTACGGGACAGGGGTCACTGAAGCTTTCTTT
>TRBV9|TRBJ2-1|NA|TRBD1
CASSPGTVANEQFF
TGTGCCAGCAGCCCCGGGACAGTTGCCAATGAGCAGTTCTTC
>TRBV28|TRBJ2-3|NA|TRBD2
CASSLAGAPDTQYF
TGTGCCAGCAGTTTAGCGGGAGCCCCAGATACGCAGTATTTT
>TRBV29-1|TRBJ2-2|NA|TRBD2
CSVSVSGSFSGELFF
TGCAGCGTTTCTGTAAGCGGGAGTTTCAGCGGGGAGCTGTTTTTT
>TRBV15|TRBJ2-7|NA|TRBD1
CATSSPPRDSLYEQYF
TGTGCCACCAGCAGCCCCCCCAGGGACAGCCTCTACGAGCAGTACTTC
>TRBV2|TRBJ1-5|NA|TRBD1
CASNKGQGANQPQHF
TGTGCCAGCAACAAGGGACAGGGGGCCAATCAGCCCCAGCATTTT
>TRBV7-6|TRBJ2-3|NA|TRBD2
CASSLGLAGGPDTQYF
TGTGCCAGCAGCTTGGGACTAGCGGGAGGGCCAGATACGCAGTATTTT
>TRBV19|TRBJ1-5|once|TRBD1
CASTRGTTGGGQPQHF
TGTGCCAGTACCCGAGGGACCACAGGGGGGGGGCAGCCCCAGCATTTT
>TRBV5-1|TRBJ1-4|NA|NA
CASSLKGGSGEKLFF
TGCGCCAGCAGCTTGAAAGGGGGAAGTGGTGAAAAACTGTTTTTT
>TRBV29-1|TRBJ2-3|once|TRBD1
CSVGQGQVGTQYF
TGCAGCGTTGGACAGGGTCAGGTCGGTACGCAGTATTTT
>TRBV7-2|TRBJ2-7|NA|TRBD1
CASRSGQGAIEQYF
TGTGCCAGCAGATCAGGACAGGGGGCGATCGAGCAGTACTTC
>TRBV28|TRBJ2-7|NA|NA
CASDGQPNYEQYF
TGTGCCAGCGACGGACAGCCTAACTACGAGCAGTACTTC
>TRBV15|TRBJ2-1|few|NA
CATSRVRYNEQFF
TGTGCCACCAGCAGAGTCCGCTACAATGAGCAGTTCTTC
>TRBV7-2|TRBJ1-2|NA|NA
CASSHDRNYGYTF
TGTGCCAGCAGCCACGACAGAAACTATGGCTACACCTTC
>TRBV9|TRBJ1-2|NA|NA
CASSVAGGAVSPDYTF
TGTGCCAGCAGCGTAGCTGGAGGGGCCGTCTCCCCTGACTACACCTTC
>TRBV5-4|TRBJ2-3|NA|NA
CASSSRTEPDTQYF
TGTGCCAGCAGCTCTCGCACGGAGCCAGATACGCAGTATTTT
>TRBV4-1|TRBJ2-1|NA|NA
CASSQGTGNNEQFF
TGCGCCAGCAGCCAAGGGACTGGAAACAATGAGCAGTTCTTC
>TRBV6-4|TRBJ2-1|NA|TRBD2
CASSEVGTSGRAYNEQFF
TGTGCCAGCAGTGAGGTTGGGACTAGCGGGAGAGCCTACAATGAGCAGTTCTTC
>TRBV28|TRBJ2-7|few|TRBD1
CASSPLRPGQGAENYYEQYF
TGTGCCAGCAGTCCCCTCCGCCCGGGACAGGGGGCAGAGAACTACTACGAGCAGTACTTC
>TRBV6-5|TRBJ2-7|NA|TRBD1
CASSYSIQGAQEQYF
TGTGCCAGCAGTTACTCGATACAGGGGGCTCAGGAGCAGTACTTC
>TRBV7-9|TRBJ2-2|NA|TRBD2
CASSSGLAGRTGELFF
TGTGCCAGCAGCTCTGGACTAGCGGGTAGGACCGGGGAGCTGTTTTTT
>TRBV5-1|TRBJ2-7|once|NA
CASTLGPARSYEQYF
TGCGCCAGCACCCTCGGCCCAGCTAGATCCTACGAGCAGTACTTC
>TRBV20-1|TRBJ2-5|NA|NA
CSAQKETQYF
TGCAGTGCCCAAAAAGAGACCCAGTACTTC
>TRBV18|TRBJ2-5|NA|NA
CASSGTNSQETQYF
TGTGCCAGCTCGGGGACAAACTCCCAAGAGACCCAGTACTTC
>TRBV19|TRBJ1-4|NA|NA
CASSVRLNEKLFF
TGTGCCAGTAGTGTCAGGCTCAATGAAAAACTGTTTTTT
>TRBV5-1|TRBJ2-3|NA|TRBD2
CASSLGAGVTDTQYF
TGCGCCAGCAGCTTGGGGGCGGGAGTCACAGATACGCAGTATTTT
>TRBV28|TRBJ1-5|NA|NA
CASSTRSQHF
TGTGCCAGCAGTACTCGGTCCCAGCATTTT
>TRBV4-1|TRBJ2-1|NA|NA
CASSLGRGSSYNEQFF
TGCGCCAGCAGCCTCGGTCGGGGGAGCTCCTACAATGAGCAGTTCTTC
>TRBV6-1|TRBJ2-1|NA|NA
CASSELDGSLNEQFF
TGTGCCAGCAGTGAACTGGACGGGAGTTTGAATGAGCAGTTCTTC
>TRBV10-2|TRBJ2-3|NA|NA
CASMRSTDTQYF
TGCGCCAGCATGAGAAGCACAGATACGCAGTATTTT
>TRBV20-1|TRBJ2-1|NA|NA
CSATLAHEQFF
TGCAGTGCTACCCTAGCACATGAGCAGTTCTTC
>TRBV6-6|TRBJ1-2|NA|NA
CASSYSTADGYTF
TGTGCCAGCAGTTACAGTACGGCGGATGGCTACACCTTC
>TRBV27|TRBJ1-2|few|NA
CASSFGSRDDYGYTF
TGTGCCAGCAGTTTTGGTAGCAGGGATGATTATGGCTACACCTTC
>TRBV29-1|TRBJ2-7|NA|TRBD1
CSAQTGTVNEQYF
TGCAGCGCCCAGACAGGGACCGTGAACGAGCAGTACTTC